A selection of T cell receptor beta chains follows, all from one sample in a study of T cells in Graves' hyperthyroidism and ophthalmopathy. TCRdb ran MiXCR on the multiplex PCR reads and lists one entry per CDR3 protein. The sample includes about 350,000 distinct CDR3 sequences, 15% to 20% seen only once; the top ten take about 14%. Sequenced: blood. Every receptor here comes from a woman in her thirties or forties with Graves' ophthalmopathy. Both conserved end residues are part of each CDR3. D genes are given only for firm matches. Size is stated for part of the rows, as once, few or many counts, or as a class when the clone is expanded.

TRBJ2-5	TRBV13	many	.	TGTGCCAGCAGCTTAGGTGTCCTCCAAGAGACCCAGTACTTC	CASSLGVLQETQYF
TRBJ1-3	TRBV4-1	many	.	TGCGCCAGCAGCCAAAGGGACTCTGGAAACACCATATATTTT	CASSQRDSGNTIYF
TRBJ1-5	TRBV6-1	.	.	TGTGCCAGCAGTGAATATCCGATGGGCAATCAGCCCCAGCATTTT	CASSEYPMGNQPQHF
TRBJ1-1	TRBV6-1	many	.	TGTGCCAGCAGAGTTTGGGGAAGGGACACTGAAGCTTTCTTT	CASRVWGRDTEAFF
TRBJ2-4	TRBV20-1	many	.	TGCAGTGCTAGGACTGAACTCTCAGCCAAAAACATTCAGTACTTC	CSARTELSAKNIQYF
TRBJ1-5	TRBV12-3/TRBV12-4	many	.	TGTGCCAGCAGTTTAGACGGAAGGAGCAATCAGCCCCAGCATTTT	CASSLDGRSNQPQHF
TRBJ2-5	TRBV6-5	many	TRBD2	TGTGCCAACAGTTACGGGGCGGGAGGGACGCAAGAGACCCAGTACTTC	CANSYGAGGTQETQYF
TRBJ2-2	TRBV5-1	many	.	TGCGCCAGCAGCTTGACGGGGGGCACGGCCGGGGAGCTGTTTTTT	CASSLTGGTAGELFF
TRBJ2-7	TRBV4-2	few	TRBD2	TGTGCCAGCAGCCAAGGGGTGGGAGGGGCCTACGAGCAGTACTTC	CASSQGVGGAYEQYF
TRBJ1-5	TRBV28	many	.	TGTGCCAGCAGTCCTCTCGGACGAATCGGGTACGGGGGGGTGGAGCCCCAGCATTTT	CASSPLGRIGYGGVEPQHF
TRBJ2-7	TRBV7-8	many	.	TGTGCCAGCACCCCCGGACTGGGGAGCTCCTACGAGCAGTACTTC	CASTPGLGSSYEQYF
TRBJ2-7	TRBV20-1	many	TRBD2	TGCAGTGCTAGTGGACTAGCGGGAGTCGGTATCGAGCAGTACTTC	CSASGLAGVGIEQYF
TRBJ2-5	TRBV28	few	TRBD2	TGTGCCAGCAGTTGGACGGGAGGCCGAGAGACCCAGTACTTC	CASSWTGGRETQYF
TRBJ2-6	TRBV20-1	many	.	TGCAGTGCTACCTTTGGGGCCAACGTCCTGACTTTC	CSATFGANVLTF
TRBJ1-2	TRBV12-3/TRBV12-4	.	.	TGTGCCAGCAGTTTATGGGAAGTTGGCTACACCTTC	CASSLWEVGYTF
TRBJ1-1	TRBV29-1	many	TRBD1	TGCAGCGTTGTTACAGGGGCATTGAACACTGAAGCTTTCTTT	CSVVTGALNTEAFF
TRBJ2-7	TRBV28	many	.	TGTGCCAGCAGTTCCCCCCCGGACCTTTACTACGAGCAGTACTTC	CASSSPPDLYYEQYF
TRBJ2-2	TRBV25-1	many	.	TGTGCCAGCAGTGAATATTTCTATGATGGTATGGGATCGAACACCGGGGAGCTGTTTTTT	CASSEYFYDGMGSNTGELFF
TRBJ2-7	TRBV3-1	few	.	TGTGCCAGCAGCCAATACCCGGGGAAGCCGTACGAGCAGTACTTC	CASSQYPGKPYEQYF
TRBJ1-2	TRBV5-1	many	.	TGCGCCAGCAGCTTGGCGGGCCCGCTCGGCGGCTACACCTTC	CASSLAGPLGGYTF
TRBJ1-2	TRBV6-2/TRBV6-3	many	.	TGTGCCAGCAGACCATACACCATACGGGCTAACTATGGCTACACCTTC	CASRPYTIRANYGYTF
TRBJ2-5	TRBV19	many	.	TGTGCCAGTAGAGGGACTTTACAAGAGACCCAGTACTTC	CASRGTLQETQYF